This record looks at one T cell receptor beta chain sequence and its context. Its matching antigen is unknown. The germline V gene encodes CDR1 SGHVS and CDR2 FQNEAQ. This CDR3 spans 16 amino acids. The data are from a study of monozygotic twins with inflammatory bowel disease. Overall study results and limits: Using the inverse Simpson index, IBD patients had lower TCRbeta diversity than healthy co-twins. Among patients, repertoires may have gained variability from differing immunosuppressive treatments.

No DNA is given; TCRdb re-called the 5' RACE reads and lists each CDR3 protein once. The table lists around 40,000 distinct CDR3 sequences. Sequenced material: blood. The gene calls are TRBV7-8 and TRBJ2-3; the D gene TCRdb calls, TRBD2, cannot be checked with no DNA. The source is a human donor with ulcerative colitis or Crohn's disease, or a healthy co-twin of an affected twin (not recorded which). The CDR3: CASSSTLAGHTDTQYF. Variable domain in full (rest from reference TRBV7-8 and TRBJ2-3): GAGVSQSPRYKVAKRGQDVALRCDPISGHVSLFWYQQALGQGPEFLTYFQNEAQLDKSGLPSDRFFAERPEGSVSTLKIQRTQQEDSAVYLCASSSTLAGHTDTQYFGPGTRLTVL.